The clone carrying this TCR beta chain was seen at least ten times. Its antigen is not known. Germline V gives CDR1 MNHEY, CDR2 SVGEGT. The CDR3 is made up of 16 amino acids. J was trimmed by 2 bases and V by 0 bases; bases with no gene match: 5. This entry is derived from a study of T cells in Graves' hyperthyroidism and ophthalmopathy. More than 9.5 ml fresh peripheral blood yielded the PBMCs. RNA transcripts yielded amplified TCR beta CDR3 regions. A first-round RT-PCR of the TCR CDR3 used the HTBI primer set. TCRdb processed the multiplex PCR reads anew with MiXCR; each CDR3 protein has one entry. This sample has about 590,000 distinct CDR3 sequences, with approximately 14% found just once. Study findings and constraints: Ophthalmopathy was model-predicted a median about 6.9 months pre-onset.

This receptor was obtained from a woman younger than 45 with Graves' hyperthyroidism. V is TRBV6-2 or TRBV6-3 and J is TRBJ2-7, with 9 positions matching TRBD1. The sample taken for sequencing was blood. The CDR3 sequence is CASSYSGQGVPYEQYF. DNA of the CDR3: TGTGCCAGCAGTTACTCGGGACAGGGAGTTCCCTACGAGCAGTACTTC.